The rows below give T cell receptor beta chains drawn from one sample of a study of T cells in Graves' hyperthyroidism and ophthalmopathy. TCRdb reprocessed the multiplex PCR reads with MiXCR, giving one entry per CDR3 protein. The sample holds about 320,000 distinct CDR3 sequences, 16% seen once. What was sequenced was blood. These TCRs come from a man younger than 40 with Graves' hyperthyroidism. CDR3s include the opening cysteine and the closing phenylalanine or tryptophan. A D gene is named only where the DNA matches it firmly. Not every row has a clone size; where given, it reads once, few, many or a size class.

D: .
size: many
J: TRBJ1-5
V: TRBV28
DNA: TGTGCCACCAACACCCGAACTCCGCGGCAGCCCCAGCATTTT
CDR3: CATNTRTPRQPQHF

D: TRBD2
size: few
J: TRBJ2-1
V: TRBV20-1
DNA: TGCAGTGCTAGAGATTTAAGACTAGCGGGAGGGGGGAATGAGCAGTTCTTC
CDR3: CSARDLRLAGGGNEQFF

D: TRBD2
size: many
J: TRBJ2-7
V: TRBV6-2/TRBV6-3
DNA: TGTGCCAGCAGTTACGGGACTAGCGGTTACGAGCAGTACTTC
CDR3: CASSYGTSGYEQYF

D: TRBD2
size: .
J: TRBJ2-7
V: TRBV27
DNA: TGTGCCAGCAGTCCTACGGGGACTAGTTCGACCTACGAGCAGTACTTC
CDR3: CASSPTGTSSTYEQYF

D: .
size: few
J: TRBJ2-7
V: TRBV12-3/TRBV12-4
DNA: TGTGCCAGCAGTTTTGGGGGAGGGGGCTACGAGCAGTACTTC
CDR3: CASSFGGGGYEQYF

D: .
size: .
J: TRBJ1-2
V: TRBV19
DNA: TGTGCCAGTAGTAAGGACGTATACTATGGCTACACCTTC
CDR3: CASSKDVYYGYTF

D: .
size: .
J: TRBJ2-5
V: TRBV6-1
DNA: TGTGCCAGCAGTACCGGGGGGCTTTCTTACCACCAAGAGACCCAGTACTTC
CDR3: CASSTGGLSYHQETQYF

D: TRBD1
size: .
J: TRBJ2-2
V: TRBV20-1
DNA: TGCAGTGCTCCACCAAACAGGGGGATCGACACCGGGGAGCTGTTTTTT
CDR3: CSAPPNRGIDTGELFF

D: .
size: .
J: TRBJ1-4
V: TRBV30
DNA: TGTGCCTGGAGTCCCGGGGGGTCAGATGAAAAACTGTTTTTT
CDR3: CAWSPGGSDEKLFF

D: TRBD1
size: many
J: TRBJ2-7
V: TRBV30
DNA: TGTGCCTGGAGTCCCGTGACAGGGGGTATCTACGAGCAGTACTTC
CDR3: CAWSPVTGGIYEQYF

D: .
size: many
J: TRBJ2-5
V: TRBV13
DNA: TGTGCCAGCAGCCGTGGGTCCAAAGAGACCCAGTACTTC
CDR3: CASSRGSKETQYF